This T cell receptor (beta chain) comes out of a study of cytomegalovirus exposure and HLA in healthy donors. As regards this clone: The antigen remains unidentified.

PCR was performed using 60 Vbeta and 13 Jbeta primers. Clones were read by immunoSEQ multiplex PCR, and TCRdb kept only the in-frame ones, dropping some. Found here are nearly 200,000 clones, roughly 80% of them singletons; the top ten hold roughly 2.1%. Unrecorded immune exposure was likely among donors, who were nominally healthy when sampled. Overall study results and limits: Overall, 164 TCR beta chains were annotated as cytomegalovirus-associated. TCR beta V segments were, for the most part, productive about 87% or about 30% of the time in an earlier analysis. The dataset shows that most TCR sequences were rare, while some public TCRs occurred in many donors.

Germline V gene lookup returns CDR1 KGHSH and CDR2 LQKENI. Trimming shortened V by 2 bases and J by 2 bases, and 13 bases separated the two germline ends. CDR3 length: 16 amino acids. The J gene is TRBJ1-5, the V gene TRBV18; possible D gene TRBD1, 5 bases. Sequences were obtained from PBMCs. The receptor comes from a woman in her twenties or thirties in good health and CMV-seropositive. CDR3 bases: TGTGCCAGCTCACCATCAAAGGGGCAAGGCAATCAGCCCCAGCATTTT. Translation gives CASSPSKGQGNQPQHF. The variable domain in full, with the rest retrieved from reference TRBV18 and TRBJ1-5, is NAGVMQNPRHLVRRRGQEARLRCSPMKGHSHVYWYRQLPEEGLKFMVYLQKENIIDESGMPKERFSAEFPKEGPSILRIQQVVRGDSAAYFCASSPSKGQGNQPQHFGDGTRLSIL.